The clone carrying this TCR beta chain was seen a few times. Template switching added a universal primer site, and cDNA bore unique molecular identifiers. TCRdb analysed the 5' RACE reads with MiXCR anew, one entry per CDR3 protein. The profile covers some 200,000 distinct CDR3 sequences, with about 7.5% appearing a single time and about 1.8% taken by the ten largest. The sample is drawn from a study of identical twins. The CDR3 length is 13 residues. Between the trimmed V and J ends, which lost 1 base and 2 bases, there was a span of 6 bases. Germline V gene sequence: CDR1 LGHNT, CDR2 FRNRAP. The sample was also reused in another study, on yellow fever vaccine responses in identical twins.

The TCR was taken from a woman aged 18-29 years in good health. The V call is TRBV12-5, the J call TRBJ2-7; D is ambiguous. The sequencing sample was made of memory (CD45RO+) T cells sorted from blood. CDR3 DNA sequence: TGTGCTAGTGGTTTGGGTGGCCCCTACGAGCAGTACTTC. It encodes CASGLGGPYEQYF.